The clone carrying this TCR beta chain was found once. The data were taken from a study of control samples from healthy donors and cancer patients. CDR1 is MDHEN, CDR2 SYDVKM, per germline. V was clipped by 5 bases and J by 3 bases; unmatched bases: 8. The CDR3 runs 16 residues. This table comes from immunoSEQ multiplex PCR, and its TCRdb copy is limited to in-frame clones, with some not included. In the table there are some 250,000 clones, approximately 80% of which are singletons. The sequencing sample was made of PBMCs. The TCR originated in an older woman with lung cancer. The chain joins TRBV28 to TRBJ2-3; TRBD1 matches at 10 bases. The DNA of the CDR3 is TGTGCCAGCAGTACCTCGGGACAGGGGATGACAGATACGCAGTATTTT. Protein: CASSTSGQGMTDTQYF.